Each of the 5 T cell receptor beta chains below was sequenced from the same sample in a study of blood T cell repertoires in COVID-19. TCRdb's table, derived via immunoSEQ multiplex PCR, lists solely in-frame clones and lacks some. The data hold 100,000 to 150,000 clones, with less than 85% observed a single time. The source material was peripheral blood. Receptor source: a woman aged 60-75 years with acute or convalescent COVID-19.

V usage is TRBV6-5 and J usage is TRBJ2-7; D call uncertain. Germline V gene sequence: CDR1 MNHEY, CDR2 SVGAGI. Trimming took off 9 bases at V and 1 base at J, with 16 bases between the two ends. The CDR3 length is 14 residues. CDR3 sequence: CASSPLTGSYEQYV. DNA of the CDR3: TGTGCCAGTTCCCCCTTGACTGGTTCCTACGAGCAGTACGTC.

The chain links TRBV3-1 (or the pseudogene TRBV3-2) to TRBJ2-1, with TRBD1 matching 10 bases. CDR1 and CDR2 from the germline V gene are LGHDT and YNNKEL (reference sequence). This CDR3 is 15 amino acids long. V lost 4 bases to trimming and J lost 9 bases; unmatched junction nucleotides: 9. As DNA, the CDR3 is TGTGCCAGCAGCCTCCCTGGGGACAGGGGTGGTGAGCAGTTCTTC. Translated: CASSLPGDRGGEQFF.

This clone was observed once. The chain uses TRBV24-1 and TRBJ1-4; D perhaps matches TRBD1 (5 bases). V gave up 7 bases and J gave up 3 bases, with 8 bases separating them. Germline assignment: CDR1 KGHDR and CDR2 SFDVKD. The CDR3 covers 13 residues. CDR3 amino acids: CATSSGSNEKLFF. The CDR3 coding sequence is TGTGCCACCAGCTCAGGGTCTAATGAAAAACTGTTTTTT.

This chain uses TRBV5-1 with TRBJ2-2; 8 bases map to TRBD2. The CDR3 is 16 residues long. V lost 9 bases, J lost 5 bases, and 15 bases stayed unmatched. Germline V gene lookup returns CDR1 SGHRS and CDR2 YFSETQ. CDR3: CATRPNSGAGTGELFF. CDR3 bases: TGCGCCACCCGGCCGAATAGCGGGGCGGGGACCGGGGAGCTGTTTTTT.

This clone has just one count. V gene TRBV7-3 combines with J gene TRBJ2-6; tentative D call: TRBD2 (6 bases). V was pared by 6 bases and J by 1 base, with 13 bases between. Germline V lookup: CDR1 SGHTA, CDR2 FQGTGA. The CDR3 is 16 amino acids. The CDR3 DNA follows: TGTGCCAGCAGAGCGGGCTTGGCATCTGGGGCCAACGTCCTGACTTTC. Residues: CASRAGLASGANVLTF.